In this sample, the clone carrying this TCR beta chain turned up many times. As yet, its antigen is unknown. The entry originates in a study of neurological immune-mediated disorders. Whole-study results and caveats: There was no association between the multiple sclerosis repertoire cluster and any clinical or MRI feature.

Trimming took off 2 bases at V and 4 bases at J, with 8 bases between the two ends. Germline V gene lookup returns CDR1 LGHDT and CDR2 YNNKEL (reference sequence). This CDR3 is built from 14 residues. The cDNA came from 5'RACE, which used 10-nucleotide random UMIs. TCRdb reanalysed the 5' RACE reads using MiXCR and keeps one entry per CDR3 protein. The sample has tens of thousands of distinct CDR3 sequences; 4% to 5.5% are singletons. The source material was PBMCs. The receptor comes from a woman aged 60-70 years with multiple sclerosis. The chain employs TRBV3-1 and TRBJ2-2, with D unresolved. DNA of the CDR3: TGTGCCAGCAGCCAAAACACGGGCACCGGGGAGCTGTTTTTT. Encoded protein: CASSQNTGTGELFF.